The subject of this entry is one TCR beta chain. Its antigen is undetermined. This CDR3 region has 13 residues. Germline V gene data show CDR1 as SGHRS and CDR2 as YFSETQ. V lost 4 bases, J lost 12 bases, and 17 bases lay in between. The data stem from a study of T cell responses to AZD1222 COVID-19 vaccine. Assay used: immunoSEQ multiplex PCR; TCRdb lists only in-frame clones, some missing. The repertoire holds around 130,000 clones, approximately 85% seen once, with about 1.6% in the top ten. Findings of the study overall: Repertoire collection took place solely once the T cell response had peaked.

V and J are TRBV5-1 and TRBJ2-1; unclear D gene. The receptor was isolated from an adult in good health. The sequenced sample was peripheral blood, obtained on day 0 of AZD1222 vaccination. CDR3 protein: CASSPTSQRGQFF. CDR3 coding DNA: TGCGCCAGCAGCCCGACCTCCCAGCGCGGGCAGTTCTTC.